These T cell receptor beta chains were read from a single sample in a study of metastatic and nonmetastatic thyroid tumors. TCRdb redid the clone calls on the PCR reads using MiXCR. The table lists roughly 40,000 clones, 9.5% to 13% of them singletons, with roughly 9% in the top ten. The sample comprised blood. These receptors came from a male donor with papillary thyroid cancer or a benign thyroid nodule (not recorded which). Some clones in this sample may be carry-over from other donors' samples. Both conserved end residues are part of each CDR3. A D gene is named only where the DNA matches it firmly. Not every row has a clone size; where given, it reads once, few, many or a size class.

j_gene,v_gene,abundance,d_gene,CDR3aa,CDR3nt
TRBJ2-7,TRBV20-1,many,NA,CSAKVGYEQYF,TGCAGTGCTAAGGTGGGCTACGAGCAGTACTTC
TRBJ2-3,TRBV6-4,many,TRBD2,CASSVNGEGDTQYF,TGTGCCAGCAGTGTTAACGGGGAGGGAGATACGCAGTATTTT
TRBJ2-7,TRBV19,NA,NA,CASSIVTNYEQYF,TGTGCCAGTAGTATAGTTACTAACTACGAGCAGTACTTC
TRBJ2-3,TRBV28,many,TRBD1,CASSRQAGGDTQYF,TGTGCCAGCAGTCGCCAGGCAGGGGGAGATACGCAGTATTTT
TRBJ1-6,TRBV20-1,many,NA,CSACSANSPLHF,TGCAGTGCTTGTTCAGCGAATTCACCCCTCCACTTT
TRBJ2-2,TRBV11-2,many,NA,CASTLNTGELFF,TGTGCCAGCACCCTTAACACCGGGGAGCTGTTTTTT
TRBJ1-3,TRBV28,many,NA,CASSSSGAGGNTIYF,TGTGCCAGCAGTTCGTCGGGGGCGGGGGGAAACACCATATATTTT
TRBJ1-5,TRBV30,once,NA,CAWSVGVAGASNQPQHF,TGTGCCTGGAGTGTAGGTGTGGCAGGGGCTAGCAATCAGCCCCAGCATTTT
TRBJ2-2,TRBV6-1,many,NA,CASSPTRNTGELFF,TGTGCCAGCAGCCCCACTAGGAACACCGGGGAGCTGTTTTTT
TRBJ2-7,TRBV19,many,NA,CASSIFPSYEQYF,TGTGCCAGTAGTATATTCCCCTCCTACGAGCAGTACTTC
TRBJ2-6,TRBV6-2/TRBV6-3,many,NA,CASGTVGAGANVLTF,TGTGCCAGCGGCACTGTAGGTGCTGGGGCCAACGTCCTGACTTTC
TRBJ2-5,TRBV28,many,NA,CASSSTGVETQYF,TGTGCCAGCAGTTCGACGGGAGTAGAGACCCAGTACTTC
TRBJ1-3,TRBV20-1,NA,NA,CSARRDGNTIYF,TGCAGTGCCAGGAGGGATGGAAACACCATATATTTT
TRBJ2-1,TRBV20-1,many,TRBD1,CSARVPGQGINEQFF,TGCAGTGCTAGGGTACCGGGACAGGGCATCAATGAGCAGTTCTTC
TRBJ2-5,TRBV7-2,many,TRBD1,CASSLDRGKETQYF,TGTGCCAGCAGCCTCGACAGGGGGAAGGAGACCCAGTACTTC
TRBJ2-6,TRBV28,many,NA,CASSSGGLSGANVLTF,TGTGCCAGCAGTTCGGGGGGCCTCTCTGGGGCCAACGTCCTGACTTTC
TRBJ2-5,TRBV7-6,NA,NA,CASSFGTIGIETQYF,TGTGCCAGCAGCTTCGGGACCATCGGGATTGAGACCCAGTACTTC
TRBJ2-7,TRBV4-3,many,NA,CASSQDSAGTVEQYF,TGCGCCAGCAGCCAAGATAGCGCAGGGACCGTCGAGCAGTACTTC
TRBJ2-7,TRBV7-2,many,NA,CASSLGHYGGYEQYF,TGTGCCAGCAGCTTAGGCCACTATGGTGGGTACGAGCAGTACTTC
TRBJ2-3,TRBV20-1,few,TRBD2,CSAPAGAVDTQYF,TGCAGTGCCCCAGCGGGAGCGGTAGATACGCAGTATTTT
TRBJ2-4,TRBV7-9,many,NA,CASSLIYLENIQYF,TGTGCCAGCAGCTTAATCTACCTTGAAAACATTCAGTACTTC
TRBJ1-1,TRBV19,many,NA,CASNPQGRENTEAFF,TGTGCCAGTAATCCCCAAGGGAGGGAGAACACTGAAGCTTTCTTT
TRBJ2-2,TRBV5-8,NA,NA,CASSPEGIKDTGELFF,TGTGCCAGCAGCCCCGAAGGCATAAAGGACACCGGGGAGCTGTTTTTT
TRBJ2-2,TRBV6-2/TRBV6-3,many,NA,CASSLKHTGELFF,TGTGCCAGCAGTCTCAAGCACACCGGGGAGCTGTTTTTT
TRBJ2-2,TRBV24-1,NA,NA,CATSDCGTSGDTGELFF,TGTGCCACCAGTGACTGCGGTACCTCTGGGGACACCGGGGAGCTGTTTTTT
TRBJ1-1,TRBV9,NA,NA,CASSPRAAGTEAFF,TGTGCCAGCAGCCCGAGAGCGGCCGGAACTGAAGCTTTCTTT
TRBJ2-7,TRBV4-1,once,TRBD2,CASSQVRLAGAYEQYF,TGCGCCAGCAGCCAAGTTCGGCTAGCGGGAGCCTACGAACAGTACTTC
TRBJ2-5,TRBV10-1,many,NA,CASSDSQETQYF,TGCGCCAGCAGTGACTCCCAAGAGACCCAGTACTTC
TRBJ2-1,TRBV19,many,TRBD2,CASGLAGALEQFF,TGTGCCAGTGGACTAGCGGGAGCGCTTGAGCAGTTCTTC
TRBJ2-7,TRBV3-1,many,TRBD2,CASSPLLAGEQYF,TGTGCCAGCAGCCCATTACTAGCGGGGGAGCAGTACTTC
TRBJ2-1,TRBV27,few,TRBD2,CASSPLGIGFGTSIPNEQLF,TGTGCCAGCAGTCCCTTAGGTATAGGCTTCGGGACTAGCATCCCGAATGAGCAGCTCTTC
TRBJ2-7,TRBV7-2,many,NA,CASSPQSGDGEQYF,TGTGCCAGCAGCCCCCAATCAGGGGACGGGGAGCAGTACTTC
TRBJ2-3,TRBV15,many,NA,CATSRDGGRTDTQYF,TGTGCCACCAGCAGAGACGGGGGGCGGACAGATACGCAGTATTTT
TRBJ2-7,TRBV4-1,many,TRBD1,CASSPPGQGGEQYF,TGCGCCAGCAGCCCGCCAGGACAGGGGGGCGAGCAGTACTTC
TRBJ2-1,TRBV28,few,NA,CATRPLCGYNEQFF,TGTGCCACCCGACCCCTGTGTGGGTACAATGAGCAGTTCTTC
TRBJ2-2,TRBV20-1,many,TRBD1,CSARGQGLSGELFF,TGCAGTGCTAGAGGACAGGGCTTAAGCGGGGAGCTGTTTTTT
TRBJ2-7,TRBV28,few,NA,CLVGVYEQYF,TGTTTAGTTGGGGTATACGAGCAGTACTTC
TRBJ2-1,TRBV6-2/TRBV6-3,many,TRBD2,CASSQHGTSGYNEQFF,TGTGCCAGCAGCCAACACGGGACTAGCGGATACAATGAGCAGTTCTTC
TRBJ1-2,TRBV7-9,many,NA,CASSLGGDYGYTF,TGTGCCAGCAGCTTAGGAGGGGACTATGGCTACACCTTC
TRBJ2-2,TRBV13,many,TRBD2,CASSASGRAIGELFF,TGTGCCAGCAGCGCTAGCGGGAGGGCAATCGGGGAGCTGTTTTTT
TRBJ1-2,TRBV2,few,NA,CASSEELSYYGYTF,TGTGCCAGCAGTGAAGAGCTTAGCTACTATGGCTACACCTTC
TRBJ1-2,TRBV6-2/TRBV6-3,few,TRBD1,CASRPTGGAAGYTF,TGTGCCAGCAGACCGACAGGGGGCGCGGCTGGCTACACCTTC
TRBJ1-2,TRBV19,many,NA,CASSTPGRDGYTF,TGTGCCAGTAGTACGCCAGGGCGGGATGGCTACACCTTC
TRBJ1-1,TRBV5-5,once,NA,CASSRQEDTEAFF,TGTGCCAGCAGCCGACAGGAGGACACTGAAGCTTTCTTT
TRBJ2-3,TRBV20-1,many,NA,CSARRQPSTDTQYF,TGCAGTGCTAGACGGCAGCCTAGCACAGATACGCAGTATTTT
TRBJ2-7,TRBV7-2,many,TRBD2,CASTLTLAGAYEQYF,TGTGCCAGCACCCTTACCCTAGCGGGAGCCTACGAGCAGTACTTC
TRBJ1-2,TRBV7-8,many,NA,CASSARRGNYGYTF,TGTGCCAGCAGCGCCCGCAGGGGTAACTATGGCTACACCTTC
TRBJ2-5,TRBV2,many,TRBD2,CASSEGLAEETQYF,TGTGCCAGCAGCGAGGGACTAGCGGAAGAGACCCAGTACTTC
TRBJ1-3,TRBV9,many,TRBD1,CASSAMTGTIYF,TGTGCCAGCAGCGCGATGACAGGGACCATATATTTT
TRBJ2-7,TRBV2,many,NA,CASSEGQIYEQYF,TGTGCCAGCAGTGAAGGGCAGATCTACGAGCAGTACTTC
TRBJ2-5,TRBV12-3/TRBV12-4,many,NA,CASSGGVGETQYF,TGTGCCAGTTCGGGCGGGGTCGGCGAGACCCAGTACTTC
TRBJ2-7,TRBV4-2,once,TRBD1,CASSRRTGDDQYF,TGTGCCAGCAGCCGCCGGACAGGGGACGATCAGTACTTC
TRBJ2-2,TRBV3-1,NA,NA,CASSQDFGRGSTGELFF,TGTGCCAGCAGCCAAGATTTTGGGCGGGGTTCGACCGGGGAGCTGTTTTTT
TRBJ2-1,TRBV11-2,many,TRBD2,CASSLIAGGTDEQFF,TGTGCCAGCAGCTTAATAGCGGGAGGGACCGATGAGCAGTTCTTC
TRBJ2-7,TRBV4-1,many,NA,CASSQERWGPYEQYF,TGCGCCAGCAGCCAAGAAAGGTGGGGCCCCTACGAGCAGTACTTC
TRBJ2-3,TRBV28,many,TRBD2,CASTGAGGSDTQYF,TGTGCCAGTACCGGGGCGGGAGGGTCAGATACGCAGTATTTT
TRBJ2-1,TRBV10-3,many,NA,CAISEYTGELYNEQFF,TGTGCCATCAGTGAGTACACGGGAGAGTTATACAATGAGCAGTTCTTC
TRBJ1-2,TRBV6-2/TRBV6-3,NA,NA,CASSDRGGNYGYTF,TGTGCCAGCAGTGACAGAGGTGGTAACTATGGCTACACCTTT